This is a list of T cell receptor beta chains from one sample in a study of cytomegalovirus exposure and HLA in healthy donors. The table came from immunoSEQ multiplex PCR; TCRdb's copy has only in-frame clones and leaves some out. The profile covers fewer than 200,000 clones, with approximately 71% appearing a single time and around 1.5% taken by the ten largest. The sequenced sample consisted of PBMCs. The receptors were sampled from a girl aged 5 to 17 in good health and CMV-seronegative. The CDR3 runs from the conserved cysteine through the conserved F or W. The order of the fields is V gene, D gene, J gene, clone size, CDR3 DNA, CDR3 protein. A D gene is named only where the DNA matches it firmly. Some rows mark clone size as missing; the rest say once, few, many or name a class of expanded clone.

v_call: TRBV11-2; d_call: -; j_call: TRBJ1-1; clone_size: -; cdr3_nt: TGTGCCAGCAGCTTAGGAGGGTCCAGGGGAGGGACTGAAGCTTTCTTT; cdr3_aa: CASSLGGSRGGTEAFF
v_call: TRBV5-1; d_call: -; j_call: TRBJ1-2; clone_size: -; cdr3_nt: TGCGCCAGCAGTGGAGAAAACTATGGCTACACCTTC; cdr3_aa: CASSGENYGYTF
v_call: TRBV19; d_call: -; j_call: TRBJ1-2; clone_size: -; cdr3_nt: TGTGCCAGCGCGCCAGAGGAAAACTATGGCTACACCTTC; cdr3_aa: CASAPEENYGYTF
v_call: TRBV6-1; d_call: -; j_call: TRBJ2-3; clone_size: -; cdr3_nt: TGTGCCAGCAGTGAAGCCGCCGTTGGGCGGGGCAGCAGGGATACGCAGTATTTT; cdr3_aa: CASSEAAVGRGSRDTQYF
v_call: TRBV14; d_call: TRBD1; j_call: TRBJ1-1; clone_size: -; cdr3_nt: TGTGCCAGCAGCCAAGAGGTCTCCAGGGGGCTGACTGAAGCTTTCTTT; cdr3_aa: CASSQEVSRGLTEAFF
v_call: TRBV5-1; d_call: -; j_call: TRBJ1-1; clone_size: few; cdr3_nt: TGCGCCAGCAGCTTGGTCGCGGAGAACACTGAAGCTTTCTTT; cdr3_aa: CASSLVAENTEAFF
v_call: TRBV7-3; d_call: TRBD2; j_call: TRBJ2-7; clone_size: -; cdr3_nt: TGTGCCAGCAGCTTATGGGCTAGCGGGGGATACGAGCAGTACTTC; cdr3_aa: CASSLWASGGYEQYF
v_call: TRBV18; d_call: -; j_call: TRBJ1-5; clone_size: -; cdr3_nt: TGTGCCAGCTCCCTAAGGGGCCACTGGAATCAGCCCCAGCATTTT; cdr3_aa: CASSLRGHWNQPQHF
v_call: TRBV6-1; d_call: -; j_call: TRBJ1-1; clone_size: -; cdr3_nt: TGTGCCAGCAGGTCCGGCCCAGGCACTGAAGCTTTCTTT; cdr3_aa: CASRSGPGTEAFF
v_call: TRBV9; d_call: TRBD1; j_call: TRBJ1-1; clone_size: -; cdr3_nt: TGTGCCAGCAGCGTGCGACAGGGGGACACTGAAGCTTTCTTT; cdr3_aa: CASSVRQGDTEAFF
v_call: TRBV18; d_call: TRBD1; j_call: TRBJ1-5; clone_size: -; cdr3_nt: TGTGCCAGCGCCGGGACAGGAAGAAATCAGCCCCAGCATTTT; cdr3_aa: CASAGTGRNQPQHF
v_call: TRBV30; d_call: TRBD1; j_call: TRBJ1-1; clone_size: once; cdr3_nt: TGTGCCTGGGTTAGGGTTGACAGGGGGCGCAGGGCTGAAGCTTTCTTT; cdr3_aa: CAWVRVDRGRRAEAFF
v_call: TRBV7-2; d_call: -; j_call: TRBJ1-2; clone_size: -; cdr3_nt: TGTGCCAGCAGACCTACAGGGAACTATGGCTACACCTTC; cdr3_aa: CASRPTGNYGYTF
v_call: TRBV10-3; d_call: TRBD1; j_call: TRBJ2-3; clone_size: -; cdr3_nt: TGTGCCATCAGTGAGTCCCGCGGAGTCCAGGGGGCGGTCAATACGCAGTATTTT; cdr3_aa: CAISESRGVQGAVNTQYF
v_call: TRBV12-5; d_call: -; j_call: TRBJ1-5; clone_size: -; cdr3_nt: TGTGCTAGTGGGGGCGGGGGGGTAAGCAATCAGCCCCAGCATTTT; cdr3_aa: CASGGGGVSNQPQHF
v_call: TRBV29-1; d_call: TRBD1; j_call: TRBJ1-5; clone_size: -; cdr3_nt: TGCAGCGCTGGGACAGGGGGTCAGCCCCAGCATTTT; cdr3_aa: CSAGTGGQPQHF
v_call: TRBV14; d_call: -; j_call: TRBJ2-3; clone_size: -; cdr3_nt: TGTGCCAGCAGCGGCCGGGACACTGAGGATACGCAGTATTTT; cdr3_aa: CASSGRDTEDTQYF
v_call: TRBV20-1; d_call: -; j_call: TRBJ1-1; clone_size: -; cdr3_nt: TGCAGTGCTAGAGATTTGAATCAGGCTTTCTTT; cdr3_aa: CSARDLNQAFF
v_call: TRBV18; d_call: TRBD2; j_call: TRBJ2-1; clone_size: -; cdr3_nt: TGTGCCAGCTCACCAGGACTAGCGGGGGGGCTGTTCAGGAATGAGCAGTTCTTC; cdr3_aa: CASSPGLAGGLFRNEQFF
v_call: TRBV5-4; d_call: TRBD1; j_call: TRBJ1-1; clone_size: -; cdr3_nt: TGTGCCTCCAGGGGGCGCGGGGTAGGCACTGAAGCTTTCTTT; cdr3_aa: CASRGRGVGTEAFF
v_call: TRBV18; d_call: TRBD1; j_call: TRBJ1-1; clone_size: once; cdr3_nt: TGTGCCAGCTCACCAGTGGACAGGGGGCTTGAAGCTTTCTTT; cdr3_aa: CASSPVDRGLEAFF
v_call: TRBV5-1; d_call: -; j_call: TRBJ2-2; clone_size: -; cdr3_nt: TGCGCCAGCAGCTTGGGCCGAACACGAACCGGGGAGCTGTTTTTT; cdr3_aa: CASSLGRTRTGELFF
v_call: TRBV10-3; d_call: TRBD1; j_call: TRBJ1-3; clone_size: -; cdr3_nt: TGTGCCATCAACAGGGACAGCGGAAACACCATATATTTT; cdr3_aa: CAINRDSGNTIYF
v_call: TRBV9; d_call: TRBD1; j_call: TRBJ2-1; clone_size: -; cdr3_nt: TGTGCCAGCAGCGGCGCGGGACAGGACAACAATGAGCAGTTCTTC; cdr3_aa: CASSGAGQDNNEQFF
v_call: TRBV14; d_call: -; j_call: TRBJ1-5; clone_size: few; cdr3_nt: TGTGCCAGCAGCCAAGATAACGGTCAGCCCCAGCATTTT; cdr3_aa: CASSQDNGQPQHF
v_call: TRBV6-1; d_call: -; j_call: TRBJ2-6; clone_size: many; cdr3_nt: TGTGCCAGCAGTGAACAGGACTCTGGGGCCAACGTCCTGACTTTC; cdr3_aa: CASSEQDSGANVLTF
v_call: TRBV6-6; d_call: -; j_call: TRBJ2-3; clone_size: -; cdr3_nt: TGTGCCAGCAGTCACGGGAGCACAGATACGCAGTATTTT; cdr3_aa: CASSHGSTDTQYF
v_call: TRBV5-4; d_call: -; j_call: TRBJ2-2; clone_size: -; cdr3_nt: TGTGCCAGCAGTGTTCAGGCTGAGGGCACCGGGGAGCTGTTTTTT; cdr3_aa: CASSVQAEGTGELFF
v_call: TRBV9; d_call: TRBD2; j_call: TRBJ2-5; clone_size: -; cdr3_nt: TGTGCCAGCAGCGTAGCTGGAGGCGGGGGAAGAGAGACCCAGTACTTC; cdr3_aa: CASSVAGGGGRETQYF
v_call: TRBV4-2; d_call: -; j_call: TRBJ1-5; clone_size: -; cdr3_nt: TGTGCCAGCAGCCAAGACCTTACAGGGTTTCGGCAGCCCCAGCATTTT; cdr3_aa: CASSQDLTGFRQPQHF
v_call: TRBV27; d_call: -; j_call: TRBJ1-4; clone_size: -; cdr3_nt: TGTGCCAGCAGCTCCTGGGGAGCAACTAATGAAAAACTGTTTTTT; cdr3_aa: CASSSWGATNEKLFF
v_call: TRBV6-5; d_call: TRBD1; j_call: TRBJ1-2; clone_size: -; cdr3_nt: TGTGCCAGCACCCTGACAGGGAACGGCTACACCTTC; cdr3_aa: CASTLTGNGYTF
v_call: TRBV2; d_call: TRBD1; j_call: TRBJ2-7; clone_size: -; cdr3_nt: TGTGCCAGCACCCCGGGACAGGGTCCGTACGAGCAGTACTTC; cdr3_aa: CASTPGQGPYEQYF
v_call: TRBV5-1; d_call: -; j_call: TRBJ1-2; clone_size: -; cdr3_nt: TGCGCCAGCAGCTTCGAGCCAGGGCATGGCTACACCTTC; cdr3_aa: CASSFEPGHGYTF
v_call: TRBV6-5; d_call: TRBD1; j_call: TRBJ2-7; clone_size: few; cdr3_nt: TGTGCCAGCAGGAAATCGGACAGGGCCTACGAGCAGTACTTC; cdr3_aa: CASRKSDRAYEQYF
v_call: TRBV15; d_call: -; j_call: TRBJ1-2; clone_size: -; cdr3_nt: TGTGCCACCAGCAGAGATTTGGGGGGTCTCTACACCTTC; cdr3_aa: CATSRDLGGLYTF
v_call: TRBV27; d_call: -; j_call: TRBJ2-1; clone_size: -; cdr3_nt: TGTGCCAGCAGTCCCTCGGCGGGCGCCTACAATGAGCAGTTCTTC; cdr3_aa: CASSPSAGAYNEQFF
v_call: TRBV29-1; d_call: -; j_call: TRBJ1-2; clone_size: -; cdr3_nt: TGCAGCGTCACGGAGGGAGGGCAGGGAACTAACTATGGCTACACCTTC; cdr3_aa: CSVTEGGQGTNYGYTF
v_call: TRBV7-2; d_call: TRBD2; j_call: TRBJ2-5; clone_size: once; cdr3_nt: TGTGCCAGCAGCACGACTAGCGGGGGGACCCAGTACTTC; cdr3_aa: CASSTTSGGTQYF
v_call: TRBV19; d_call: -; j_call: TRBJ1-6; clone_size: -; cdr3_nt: TGTGCCAGTAGTACTGGGACACTCAATTCACCCCTCCACTTT; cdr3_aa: CASSTGTLNSPLHF
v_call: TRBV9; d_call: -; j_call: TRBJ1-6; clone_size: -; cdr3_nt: TGTGCCAGCAGCGTAGAGGGCCTGGCGGGGGTTTCACCCCTCCACTTT; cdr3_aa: CASSVEGLAGVSPLHF
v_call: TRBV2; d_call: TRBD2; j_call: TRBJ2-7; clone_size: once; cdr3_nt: TGTGCCACCACAACTAGCGGGGGACCATCCTACGAGCAGTACTTC; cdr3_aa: CATTTSGGPSYEQYF
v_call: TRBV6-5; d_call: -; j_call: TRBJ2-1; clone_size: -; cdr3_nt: TGTGCCAGCATTGCAGCGGGCGGTGAGCAGTTCTTC; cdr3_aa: CASIAAGGEQFF
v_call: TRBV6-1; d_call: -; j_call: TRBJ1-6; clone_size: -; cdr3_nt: TGTGCCAGCACTCTTGGGGCATATAATTCACCCCTCCACTTT; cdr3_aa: CASTLGAYNSPLHF
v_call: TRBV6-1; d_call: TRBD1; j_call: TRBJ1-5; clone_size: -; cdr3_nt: TGTGCCAGCAGTGAGCTGGGACAGACTAATCAGCCCCAGCATTTT; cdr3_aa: CASSELGQTNQPQHF
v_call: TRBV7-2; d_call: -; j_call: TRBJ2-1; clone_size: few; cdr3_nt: TGTGCCAGCAGCTCCCTCCCAACGGTGGGGGGGCAGTTCTTC; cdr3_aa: CASSSLPTVGGQFF
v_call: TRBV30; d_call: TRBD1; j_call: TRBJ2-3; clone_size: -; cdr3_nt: TGTGCCTGGAGTGTACTGGGGGACAGAGTATCTTGGTCAGATACGCAGTATTTT; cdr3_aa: CAWSVLGDRVSWSDTQYF